Listed here is a single TCR beta chain. Its antigen is as yet unknown. The data are from a study of T cell responses to AZD1222 COVID-19 vaccine. Study results and caveats: Of spike-specific TCRs, nearly half reportedly target regions left unmutated in variants. The number of AZD1222 recipients seropositive at baseline was only five or six.

Using immunoSEQ multiplex PCR, the repertoire was profiled, and TCRdb retains in-frame clones only, with some absent. Here the sample spans about 140,000 clones, about 92% being singletons. V was shortened by 7 bases and J by 2 bases, with 18 bases between the two germline ends. From germline, CDR1 is WSHSY and CDR2 SAAADI. CDR3 length equals 17 residues. The gene calls are TRBV10-2 and TRBJ2-6; unclear D gene. The TCR comes from an adult who had recovered from COVID-19. The sequenced sample was peripheral blood, obtained after recovery from COVID-19. In DNA, the CDR3 is TGCGCCAGCACCTTCGTTAGGAGTTTTACTGGGGCCAACGTCCTGACTTTC. This translates into CASTFVRSFTGANVLTF.